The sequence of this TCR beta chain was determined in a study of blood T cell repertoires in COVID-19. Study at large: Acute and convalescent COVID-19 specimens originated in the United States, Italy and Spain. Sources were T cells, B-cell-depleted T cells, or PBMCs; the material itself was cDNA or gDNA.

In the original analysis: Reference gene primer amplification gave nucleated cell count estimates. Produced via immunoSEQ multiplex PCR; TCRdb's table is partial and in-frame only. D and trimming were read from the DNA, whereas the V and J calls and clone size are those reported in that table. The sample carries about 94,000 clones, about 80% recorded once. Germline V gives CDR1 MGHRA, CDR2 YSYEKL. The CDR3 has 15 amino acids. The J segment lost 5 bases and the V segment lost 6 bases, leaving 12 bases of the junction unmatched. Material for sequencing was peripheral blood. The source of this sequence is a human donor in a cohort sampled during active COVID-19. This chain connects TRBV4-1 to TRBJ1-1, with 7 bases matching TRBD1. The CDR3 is CASRHTGTEGTEAFF. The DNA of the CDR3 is TGCGCCAGCAGACACACCGGGACAGAGGGGACTGAAGCTTTCTTT.